This T cell receptor (beta chain) was obtained from a study of T cells after yellow fever vaccination. With 2 bases removed from V and 0 bases from J, the gap between germline ends came to 10 bases. This CDR3 comprises 15 residues. Germline values: CDR1 MNHEY, CDR2 SMNVEV (reference sequence). It was through 5'RACE template switching that TCR cDNA was made, with a universal primer site and UMIs added. TCRdb redid the calling of the 5' RACE reads with MiXCR, one entry per CDR3 protein. In the table there are under 500,000 distinct CDR3 sequences, 18% of which are singletons. In the case of this clonotype: Its antigen is as yet unknown.

Findings and limits, study-wide: Bulk-population clonotypes that are abundant could appear as contaminants in FACS-sorted repertoires. Weaker, the secondary response had a peak occurring faster, on day 5 versus 15.

This receptor was identified in a man aged 18 to 29 who received the YFV17D yellow fever vaccine. The V call is TRBV27, the J call TRBJ2-5; possibly TRBD1 for D (5 bases). The sequencing here drew on PBMCs, taken before the yellow fever booster vaccination. The CDR3 bases are TGTGCCAGCAGTTTAAGCACAGGCCACCAAGAGACCCAGTACTTC. Protein product: CASSLSTGHQETQYF.